A selection of T cell receptor beta chains follows, all from one sample in a study of T-cell memory formation after mild COVID-19. One entry per CDR3 protein results from TCRdb running MiXCR on the 5' RACE reads. The data show approximately 410,000 distinct CDR3 sequences, 20% to 25% seen once. Sequences were obtained from PBMCs or a T cell subset sorted from them (not recorded which). The receptors stem from an adult woman who had mild COVID-19 (a few samples of this study predate the infection). Cell type and time point are not known. The CDR3 runs from the conserved cysteine through the conserved F or W. D genes are given only for firm matches. Clone size is given for some rows only: seen once, a few or many times, or a class if the clone is expanded.

D gene	V gene	clone size	J gene	CDR3 protein	CDR3 DNA
TRBD2	TRBV7-6	.	TRBJ2-3	CASSHSTGGLNTDTQYF	TGTGCCAGCAGCCACAGCACGGGGGGATTGAACACAGATACGCAGTATTTT
.	TRBV4-3	few	TRBJ2-1	CASSHIQGNEQFF	TGCGCCAGCAGCCACATCCAGGGCAATGAGCAGTTCTTC
.	TRBV4-1	.	TRBJ1-1	CASSQGQLNSEAFF	TGCGCCAGCAGCCAAGGACAGCTGAACTCTGAAGCTTTCTTT
TRBD2	TRBV7-2	few	TRBJ2-1	CASSLALGGSRGQFF	TGTGCCAGCAGCTTAGCGCTAGGCGGGAGTAGAGGGCAGTTCTTC
TRBD2	TRBV6-6	.	TRBJ2-5	CASSYPGLAGEGETQYF	TGTGCCAGCAGTTACCCAGGACTAGCGGGAGAGGGAGAGACCCAGTACTTC
.	TRBV27	.	TRBJ2-7	CASSLCPTCEQYF	TGTGCCAGCAGTTTATGCCCAACCTGCGAGCAGTACTTC
TRBD1	TRBV7-2	.	TRBJ1-1	CASSLEGAGTEAFF	TGTGCCAGCAGCTTAGAGGGGGCCGGGACTGAAGCTTTCTTT
TRBD2	TRBV7-8	.	TRBJ2-1	CASSPSGLAGGNEQFF	TGTGCCAGCAGCCCATCCGGACTAGCGGGGGGAAATGAGCAGTTCTTC
.	TRBV5-5	.	TRBJ2-1	CASIKGSYNEQFF	TGTGCCAGCATAAAGGGATCCTACAATGAGCAGTTCTTC
.	TRBV4-2	few	TRBJ1-5	CASSQPGGNNQPQHF	TGTGCCAGCAGCCAGCCCGGAGGAAACAATCAGCCCCAGCATTTT
TRBD1	TRBV5-5	few	TRBJ2-7	CASSIPGQLYEQYF	TGTGCCAGCAGCATCCCGGGACAGCTCTACGAGCAGTACTTC
TRBD1	TRBV25-1	few	TRBJ1-5	CASSQGGGGNQPQHF	TGTGCCAGCAGTCAGGGGGGGGGTGGCAATCAGCCCCAGCATTTT
TRBD2	TRBV6-6	.	TRBJ2-5	CASSYMASGGRETQYF	TGTGCCAGCAGTTACATGGCTAGCGGGGGTCGAGAGACCCAGTACTTC
.	TRBV24-1	.	TRBJ2-3	CATSVSDSDTQYF	TGTGCCACCAGTGTTTCAGACTCAGATACGCAGTATTTT
.	TRBV7-9	.	TRBJ2-6	CASSPRGSSGANVLTF	TGTGCCAGCAGCCCCCGAGGGAGCTCTGGGGCCAACGTCCTGACTTTC
TRBD1	TRBV5-5	.	TRBJ2-7	CASSLGQGARIVYEQYF	TGTGCCAGCAGCTTGGGCCAGGGGGCGCGCATAGTTTACGAGCAGTACTTC
TRBD2	TRBV10-3	few	TRBJ2-3	CAISEGAKRVPGGFPDTQYF	TGTGCCATCAGTGAGGGGGCAAAGCGAGTCCCGGGGGGTTTCCCAGATACGCAGTATTTT
TRBD2	TRBV7-6	.	TRBJ2-1	CASSLGLAGGSSYNEQFF	TGTGCCAGCAGCTTGGGACTAGCGGGAGGGAGCTCCTACAATGAGCAGTTCTTC
TRBD2	TRBV6-6	.	TRBJ2-4	CASSSPTSGGRGIQYF	TGTGCCAGCAGTTCCCCGACTAGCGGGGGTCGGGGCATTCAGTACTTC
.	TRBV14	.	TRBJ2-4	CASSPWGNIQYF	TGTGCCAGCAGCCCGTGGGGGAACATTCAGTACTTC
.	TRBV7-9	few	TRBJ1-1	CASSPTTGRIYEAFF	TGTGCCAGCAGCCCAACTACCGGCAGGATCTATGAAGCTTTCTTT
.	TRBV20-1	few	TRBJ1-2	CSTGENYGYTF	TGCAGTACAGGAGAAAACTATGGCTACACCTTC
.	TRBV2	few	TRBJ2-2	CASSGDTGELFF	TGTGCCAGCAGTGGAGACACCGGGGAGCTGTTTTTT
TRBD1	TRBV12-3/TRBV12-4	.	TRBJ2-7	CASSTGDSSYEQYF	TGTGCCAGCAGCACAGGGGATAGCTCCTACGAGCAGTACTTC
.	TRBV30	few	TRBJ2-3	CAWSRVSGSTDTQYF	TGTGCCTGGAGCCGAGTTAGCGGTAGCACAGATACGCAGTATTTT
.	TRBV12-3/TRBV12-4	.	TRBJ2-2	CASRGGLILGTGELFF	TGTGCCAGCAGGGGCGGACTCATCCTGGGCACCGGGGAGCTGTTTTTT
TRBD2	TRBV3-1	few	TRBJ2-1	CASSQASGRSGRNEQFF	TGTGCCAGCAGCCAAGCTAGCGGGAGGTCAGGTCGCAATGAGCAGTTCTTC
.	TRBV6-6	.	TRBJ1-1	CASIESWGVEAFF	TGTGCCAGCATCGAAAGTTGGGGGGTGGAAGCTTTCTTT
.	TRBV9	.	TRBJ1-4	CASSVQGSLATNEKLFF	TGTGCCAGCAGCGTACAGGGTTCCCTTGCAACTAATGAAAAACTGTTTTTT
TRBD1	TRBV9	.	TRBJ2-7	CASSVEGAHEQYF	TGTGCCAGCAGCGTAGAGGGGGCCCACGAGCAGTACTTC
.	TRBV4-1	.	TRBJ2-5	CASSQPGGGGTPGQTQYF	TGCGCCAGCAGCCAACCCGGAGGTGGAGGGACACCGGGACAGACCCAGTACTTC
.	TRBV5-1	.	TRBJ1-3	CASRASQGSGNTIYF	TGCGCCAGCAGAGCTTCTCAGGGCTCTGGAAACACCATATATTTT
TRBD2	TRBV7-3	few	TRBJ2-1	CASSSTGTSGSPYNEQFF	TGTGCCAGCAGCTCGACCGGGACTAGCGGGAGTCCCTACAATGAGCAGTTCTTC
TRBD1	TRBV20-1	.	TRBJ2-3	CSARTGVTDTQYF	TGCAGTGCTAGGACAGGGGTCACAGATACGCAGTATTTT
.	TRBV27	.	TRBJ2-2	CASSLMWRGKNTGELFF	TGTGCCAGCAGTTTGATGTGGAGAGGGAAGAACACCGGGGAGCTGTTTTTT
.	TRBV5-1	.	TRBJ1-1	CASSLGTYMNTEAFF	TGCGCCAGCAGCTTGGGGACCTACATGAACACTGAAGCTTTCTTT
.	TRBV4-1	few	TRBJ2-7	CASSQESGTPYEQYF	TGCGCCAGCAGCCAAGAATCGGGGACCCCCTACGAGCAGTACTTC
.	TRBV12-3/TRBV12-4	.	TRBJ1-2	CASSPSQTSPNFYGYTF	TGTGCCAGCAGTCCATCTCAGACATCCCCGAATTTTTATGGCTACACCTTC
TRBD1	TRBV2	few	TRBJ2-2	CASSAGQDNNGELFF	TGTGCCAGCAGTGCGGGACAGGACAACAACGGGGAGCTGTTTTTT
TRBD2	TRBV20-1	.	TRBJ2-3	CSAIPTLFREVPDTQYF	TGCAGTGCTATTCCCACCTTATTCCGGGAGGTACCGGATACGCAGTATTTT
.	TRBV5-1	few	TRBJ2-5	CASSPGWQETQYF	TGCGCCAGCAGCCCGGGATGGCAGGAGACCCAGTACTTC
TRBD2	TRBV4-2	few	TRBJ2-3	CASSHEPSGGDTQYF	TGTGCCAGCAGCCATGAACCTAGCGGAGGAGATACGCAGTATTTT
.	TRBV12-3/TRBV12-4	.	TRBJ2-7	CASTLSDGVSYEQYF	TGTGCCAGCACCCTATCAGACGGGGTCTCCTACGAGCAGTACTTC
TRBD1	TRBV20-1	.	TRBJ2-7	CSARVEGASYEQYF	TGCAGTGCTAGAGTAGAGGGGGCCAGCTACGAGCAGTACTTC
TRBD1	TRBV7-2	.	TRBJ2-7	CASSSGQRYEQYF	TGTGCCAGCAGCTCGGGACAGAGATACGAGCAGTACTTC
TRBD2	TRBV4-3	.	TRBJ2-7	CASSQERPLAGGFYEQYF	TGCGCCAGCAGCCAAGAGCGCCCCCTAGCGGGAGGGTTCTACGAGCAGTACTTC
.	TRBV4-1	.	TRBJ2-2	CASSQRVKGGELFF	TGCGCCAGCAGCCAGAGGGTCAAAGGCGGGGAGCTGTTTTTT
TRBD1	TRBV28	few	TRBJ2-2	CASRPGQGGRTGELFF	TGTGCCAGCAGGCCCGGACAGGGGGGGCGCACCGGGGAGCTGTTTTTT